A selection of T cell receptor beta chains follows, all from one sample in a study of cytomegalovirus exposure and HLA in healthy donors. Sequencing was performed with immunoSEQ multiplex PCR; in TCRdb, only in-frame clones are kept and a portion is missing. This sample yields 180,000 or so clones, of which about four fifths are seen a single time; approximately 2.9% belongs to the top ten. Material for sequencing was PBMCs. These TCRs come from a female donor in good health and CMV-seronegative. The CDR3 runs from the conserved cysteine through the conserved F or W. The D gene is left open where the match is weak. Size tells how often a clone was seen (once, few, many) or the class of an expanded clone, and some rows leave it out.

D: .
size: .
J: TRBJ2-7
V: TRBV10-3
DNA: TGTGCCATCAGTGAGTCGATAGGAGGGTGGGGTACCTACGAGCAGTACTTC
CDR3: CAISESIGGWGTYEQYF

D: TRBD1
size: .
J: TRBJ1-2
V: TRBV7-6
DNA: TGTGCCAGCAGCTCAAGACAGGGAGCCAACTATGGCTACACCTTC
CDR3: CASSSRQGANYGYTF

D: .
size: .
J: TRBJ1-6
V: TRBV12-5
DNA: TGTGCTAGTGGTTCAGGGAATTTATATTCACCCCTCCACTTT
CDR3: CASGSGNLYSPLHF

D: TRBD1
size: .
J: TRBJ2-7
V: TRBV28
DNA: TGTGCCAGCAGACCGGGACAGACTTACGAGCAGTACTTC
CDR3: CASRPGQTYEQYF

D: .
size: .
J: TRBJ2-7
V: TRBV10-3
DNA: TGTGCCATCAGCGCTGACCCACAGGCCCTCTCCTACGAGCAGTACTTC
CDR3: CAISADPQALSYEQYF

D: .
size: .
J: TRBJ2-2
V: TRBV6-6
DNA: TGTGCCAGCAGTTACGCTCGGACCGGGGAGCTGTTTTTT
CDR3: CASSYARTGELFF

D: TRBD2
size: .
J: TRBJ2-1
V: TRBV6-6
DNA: TGTGCCAGCAGTTTGTTAACTAGCGGGAGTACAAATGAGCAGTTCTTC
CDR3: CASSLLTSGSTNEQFF

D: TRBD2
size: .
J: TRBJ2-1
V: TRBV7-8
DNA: TGTGCCAGCAGCGGCACTAGCGGGAGCTCCTACAATGAGCAGTTCTTC
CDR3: CASSGTSGSSYNEQFF

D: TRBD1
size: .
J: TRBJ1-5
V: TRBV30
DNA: TGTGCCTGGAGGGCGACAGGGAACAATCAGCCCCAGCATTTT
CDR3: CAWRATGNNQPQHF

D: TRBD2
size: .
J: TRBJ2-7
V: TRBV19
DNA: TGTGCCAGTAGCCGGCGGACTAGCGGTGAGCAGTACTTC
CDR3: CASSRRTSGEQYF

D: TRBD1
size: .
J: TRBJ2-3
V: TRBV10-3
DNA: TGTGCCATCAGCCGACAGGGGTATTCAGATACGCAGTATTTT
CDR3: CAISRQGYSDTQYF

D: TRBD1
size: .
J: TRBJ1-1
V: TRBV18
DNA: TGTGCCAGCTCACCTTACAGGGGTGGATACACTGAAGCTTTCTTT
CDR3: CASSPYRGGYTEAFF

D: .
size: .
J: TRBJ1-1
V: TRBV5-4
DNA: TGTGCCAGCAGCTTGGGGGCGGGTTGGGGGCTAAAAGGGACTGAAGCTTTCTTT
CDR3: CASSLGAGWGLKGTEAFF

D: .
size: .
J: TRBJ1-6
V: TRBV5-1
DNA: TGCGCCAGCAGCTTGGAGGGGTTAGGCGTTTCACCCCTCCACTTT
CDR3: CASSLEGLGVSPLHF

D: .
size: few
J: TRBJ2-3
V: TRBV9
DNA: TGTGCCAGCAGCCCTCGGGAGGGGGCAACAGATACGCAGTATTTT
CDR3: CASSPREGATDTQYF

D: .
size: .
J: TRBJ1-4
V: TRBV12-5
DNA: TGTGCTAGTGGTTTGGTCGAGGGCAAGACTAATGAAAAACTGTTTTTT
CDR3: CASGLVEGKTNEKLFF

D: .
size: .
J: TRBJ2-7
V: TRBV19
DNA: TGTGCCAGTAGTATAGAGGGCACCTCCTACGAGCAGTACTTC
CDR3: CASSIEGTSYEQYF

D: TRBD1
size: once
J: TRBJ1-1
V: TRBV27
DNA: TGTGCCAGCAGACTTACAGGGACAGGGGAGGAAGCTTTCTTT
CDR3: CASRLTGTGEEAFF

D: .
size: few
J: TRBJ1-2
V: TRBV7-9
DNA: TGTGCCAGCAGCTTATTGGCAGATTATGGCTACACCTTC
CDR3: CASSLLADYGYTF

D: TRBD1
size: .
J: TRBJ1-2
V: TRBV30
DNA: TGTGCCTGGAGTAACCCAGACAGGGGTGGATTCTATGGCTACACCTTC
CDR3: CAWSNPDRGGFYGYTF

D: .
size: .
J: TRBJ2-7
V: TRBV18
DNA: TGTGCCAGCTCACCATTCTCAGGGGATTTAGACGAGCAGTACTTC
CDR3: CASSPFSGDLDEQYF

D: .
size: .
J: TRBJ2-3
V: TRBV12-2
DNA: TGTGCAAGTCGCTTACCATGGGGACTAGCGGGGGTCGGAGATACGCAGTATTTT
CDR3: CASRLPWGLAGVGDTQYF

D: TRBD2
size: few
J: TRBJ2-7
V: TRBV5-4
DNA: TGTGCCAGCAGCTCAAGCGGGGGGGGCGAGCAGTACTTC
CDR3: CASSSSGGGEQYF

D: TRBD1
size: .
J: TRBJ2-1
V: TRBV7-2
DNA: TGTGCCAGCAGCTTACAGGGGGCTCCCAACAATGAGCAGTTCTTC
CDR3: CASSLQGAPNNEQFF

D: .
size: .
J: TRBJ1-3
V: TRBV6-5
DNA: TGTGCCAGCAGTTACTCGAGGGGGGGCGCCGGAAACACCATATATTTT
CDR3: CASSYSRGGAGNTIYF

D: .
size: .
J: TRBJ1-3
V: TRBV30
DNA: TGTGCCTGGAGTCGGAGCTCTGGAAACACCATATATTTT
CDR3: CAWSRSSGNTIYF

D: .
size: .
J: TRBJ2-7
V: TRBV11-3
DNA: TGTGCCAGCAGCTGGGACACCTACGAGCAGTACTTC
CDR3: CASSWDTYEQYF

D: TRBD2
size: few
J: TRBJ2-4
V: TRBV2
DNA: TGTGCCAGCAGTGGGGGAGCGGGGGCCAAAAACATTCAGTACTTC
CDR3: CASSGGAGAKNIQYF

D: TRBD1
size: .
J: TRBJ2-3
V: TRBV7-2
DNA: TGTGCCAGCAGCTTAGTGTCGACAGGGAAGATTACAGATACGCAGTATTTT
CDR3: CASSLVSTGKITDTQYF